The next 26 T cell receptor beta chains were all read from a single sample in a study of response to subunit inactivated influenza vaccine. TCRdb recomputed calls from the RT-PCR reads with MiXCR, one row per CDR3 protein. The data show around 170,000 distinct CDR3 sequences, with over 8.5% seen just once and under 40% held by the top ten. This specimen was CD8+ T cells sorted from PBMCs, taken around 25 months after vaccination. The receptors stem from a man aged 45-69 years who received an inactivated influenza vaccine.

This clonotype was seen at least ten times. The V gene is TRBV29-1, the J gene TRBJ2-7; D gene uncertain. Germline CDR1 reads SQVTM; CDR2 reads ANQGSEA. Trimming pared 4 bases from V and 5 bases from J, leaving 12 bases between. The CDR3 has 12 residues. As DNA, the CDR3 is TGCAGCGTTGGCCGAGTTGTGCACGAGCAGTACTTC. This sequence encodes CSVGRVVHEQYF.

The gene calls are TRBV29-1 and TRBJ1-2; 11 positions agree with TRBD1. The J segment lost 7 bases and the V segment lost 5 bases, leaving 6 bases of the junction unmatched. CDR3 size: 13 residues. The germline V gene has CDR1 SQVTM and CDR2 ANQGSEA. CDR3 residues: CSVRTGGVVGYTF. The CDR3 nucleotides read TGCAGCGTTAGGACAGGGGGCGTCGTTGGCTACACCTTC.

This clonotype was counted only a few times. The chain combines TRBV4-3 with TRBJ2-1; tentative D call: TRBD1 (6 bases). The CDR3 covers 14 residues. Per the germline V gene, CDR1 is LGHNA and CDR2 is YSLEER. Trimming took off 1 base at V and 6 bases at J, with 10 bases between the two ends. The CDR3 DNA follows: TGCGCCAGCAGCCAAGGCCCAGGGGTCAATGAGCAGTTCTTC. Protein product: CASSQGPGVNEQFF.

This clonotype occurred many times. The genes are TRBV15 and TRBJ2-1; possibly TRBD1 for D (5 bases). Trimming took 5 bases from V and 7 from J, leaving 15 bases between them. The CDR3 totals 14 residues. Germline assignment: CDR1 LNHNV and CDR2 YYDKDF (reference sequence). The CDR3 DNA reads TGTGCCACCAGCCGTGGGGCAGGGAAAAATGAGCAGTTCTTC. It encodes CATSRGAGKNEQFF. The full variable domain, rest sourced from reference TRBV15 and TRBJ2-1, is DAMVIQNPRYQVTQFGKPVTLSCSQTLNHNVMYWYQQKSSQAPKLLFHYYDKDFNNEADTPDNFQSRRPNTSFCFLDIRSPGLGDTAMYLCATSRGAGKNEQFFGPGTRLTVL.

Many counts were recorded for this clonotype. V is TRBV2 and J is TRBJ2-5; tentatively, D is TRBD2 (6 bases). This CDR3 has 15 amino acids. Trimming shortened V by 8 bases and J by 5 bases, and 21 bases separated the two germline ends. The germline gives CDR1 SNHLY, CDR2 FYNNEI. The DNA for the CDR3 is TGTGCCAGCCTCCCTCCTGGGGGGTTGGCGGAGACCCAGTACTTC. Amino acid sequence: CASLPPGGLAETQYF.

This clonotype has just a few counts. This sequence joins TRBV15 and TRBJ1-2; a possible D gene is TRBD1 (5 bases). The CDR3 sequence is 14 residues long. V lost 0 bases to trimming and J lost 4 bases, with 9 bases between them. Germline CDR1 and CDR2: LNHNV and YYDKDF (reference sequence). The CDR3: CATSRDRGGYGYTF. CDR3 in DNA: TGTGCCACCAGCAGAGATCGGGGCGGCTATGGCTACACCTTC. The entire variable domain, with the rest obtained from reference TRBV15 and TRBJ1-2, is as follows: DAMVIQNPRYQVTQFGKPVTLSCSQTLNHNVMYWYQQKSSQAPKLLFHYYDKDFNNEADTPDNFQSRRPNTSFCFLDIRSPGLGDTAMYLCATSRDRGGYGYTFGSGTRLTVV.

V and J are TRBV29-1 and TRBJ2-2; the D gene is possibly TRBD1 (5 bases). Deletions cut 1 base from V and 3 bases from J, with 15 bases between. The CDR3 has 16 residues. The V gene's germline CDR1 is SQVTM and CDR2 ANQGSEA. In DNA, the CDR3 is TGCAGCGTTGAAGTGCGAGGACATCATTACACCGGGGAGCTGTTTTTT. Translated: CSVEVRGHHYTGELFF.

This chain uses TRBV7-6 with TRBJ2-7; TRBD2 matches at 7 bases. The germline V gene encodes CDR1 SGHVS and CDR2 FNYEAQ. This CDR3 comprises 16 residues. V shed 5 bases, J shed 0 bases, and the junction held 10 bases outside the gene matches. CDR3 sequence: CASSPASGQTSYEQYF. The DNA of the CDR3 is TGTGCCAGCAGCCCGGCTAGCGGCCAAACCTCCTACGAGCAGTACTTC.

V usage is TRBV5-1 and J usage is TRBJ2-7; D call uncertain. The V end lost 1 base, the J end lost 1 base, and 9 bases lay between the germline ends. CDR1 and CDR2 from the germline V gene are SGHRS and YFSETQ. The CDR3 contains 14 residues. The CDR3 spells CASSLHGGSYEQYF. The CDR3 bases are TGCGCCAGCAGCTTGCACGGTGGGTCCTACGAGCAGTACTTC.

This clonotype appeared many times. The V gene is TRBV7-9, the J gene TRBJ2-3; 12 nucleotides line up with TRBD2. In germline, CDR1 is SEHNR, CDR2 FQNEAQ (reference sequence). V gave up 5 bases and J gave up 4 bases; unmatched junction bases: 7. The CDR3 is made up of 16 amino acids. Written as DNA, the CDR3 is TGTGCCAGCAGCCCCCGACTAGCGGGAGTTGCAGATACGCAGTATTTT. It specifies CASSPRLAGVADTQYF. Full variable domain (remainder filled in from reference TRBV7-9 and TRBJ2-3): DTGVSQNPRHKITKRGQNVTFRCDPISEHNRLYWYRQTLGQGPEFLTYFQNEAQLEKSRLLSDRFSAERPKGSFSTLEIQRTEQGDSAMYLCASSPRLAGVADTQYFGPGTRLTVL.

The genes are TRBV5-1 and TRBJ1-2; D is unclear. This CDR3 is 16 amino acids long. The V gene's germline CDR1 is SGHRS and CDR2 YFSETQ. With 2 bases removed from V and 2 bases from J, the gap between germline ends came to 16 bases. This CDR3 reads CASSFGFGTANYGYTF. For the CDR3, the DNA is TGCGCCAGCAGCTTCGGGTTCGGCACAGCGAACTATGGCTACACCTTC.

Ten or more counts support this clonotype. The chain joins TRBV7-9 to TRBJ1-1, with D unclear. The germline V and J ends were trimmed by 1 base and 7 bases, with 7 bases remaining between them. Germline CDR1 is SEHNR and CDR2 is FQNEAQ (reference sequence). This CDR3 comprises 12 residues. In DNA, the CDR3 is TGTGCCAGCAGCTTAGGGCACAGTGAAGCTTTCTTT. It codes for CASSLGHSEAFF. The full variable domain, in which reference TRBV7-9 and TRBJ1-1 provide the parts outside the CDR3, is DTGVSQNPRHKITKRGQNVTFRCDPISEHNRLYWYRQTLGQGPEFLTYFQNEAQLEKSRLLSDRFSAERPKGSFSTLEIQRTEQGDSAMYLCASSLGHSEAFFGQGTRLTVV.

This clonotype has a handful of counts. V and J are TRBV6-1 and TRBJ2-3, with 8 bases matching TRBD1. V gave up 6 bases and J gave up 1 base; unmatched junction bases: 9. There are 16 residues in the CDR3. CDR1 is MNHNS, CDR2 SASEGT, per germline. CDR3 amino acids: CASSTTQGARTDTQYF. CDR3 nucleotides: TGTGCCAGCAGCACCACCCAGGGGGCCCGCACAGATACGCAGTATTTT.

This chain uses TRBV7-9 with TRBJ2-1; TRBD1 matches 9 bases. The CDR3 is 14 amino acids. The V gene's germline CDR1 is SEHNR and CDR2 FQNEAQ (reference sequence). The V segment lost 7 bases and the J segment 4 bases; nucleotides outside the gene matches: 5. CDR3 sequence reads: CASIPGQGYNEQFF. The CDR3, as DNA: TGTGCCAGCATCCCGGGACAGGGTTACAATGAGCAGTTCTTC.

This clonotype showed up just a few times. The CDR3 nucleotides read TGTGCCAGCAGCTTAAGTCAGGGACACATCCAGAGCTACGAGCAGTACTTC. Protein sequence: CASSLSQGHIQSYEQYF. The chain has TRBV11-2 and TRBJ2-7; possibly TRBD1 for D (6 bases). V was trimmed by 2 bases and J by 3 bases, leaving 20 bases between them. There are 17 residues in the CDR3. Germline lookup yields CDR1 SGHAT and CDR2 FQNNGV.

This clonotype was observed many times. The rearrangement joins TRBV9 to TRBJ2-3, with TRBD2 matching over 7 bases. The CDR3 is made up of 15 amino acids. J was trimmed by 2 bases and V by 4 bases; bases with no gene match: 7. The germline V gene encodes CDR1 SGDLS and CDR2 YYNGEE. CDR3 nucleotides: TGTGCCAGCAGCTCCGCGGGGGTGACCACAGATACGCAGTATTTT. Residues: CASSSAGVTTDTQYF. Combining the CDR3 with reference TRBV9 and TRBJ2-3 gives the whole variable domain DSGVTQTPKHLITATGQRVTLRCSPRSGDLSVYWYQQSLDQGLQFLIQYYNGEERAKGNILERFSAQQFPDLHSELNLSSLELGDSALYFCASSSAGVTTDTQYFGPGTRLTVL.

This clonotype was picked up a small number of times. The chain recombines TRBV28 with TRBJ2-3, with 7 bases aligning to TRBD1. The CDR3 loop spans 14 amino acids. The J segment lost 5 bases and the V segment lost 7 bases, leaving 9 bases of the junction unmatched. Germline CDR1 reads MDHEN; CDR2 reads SYDVKM. The CDR3 DNA reads as TGTGCCAGCACCGCCCCCAACAGGGGAGATACGCAGTATTTT. Translated, it gives CASTAPNRGDTQYF.

This clonotype was picked up a small number of times. This sequence joins TRBV29-1 and TRBJ2-2, with 7 bases aligning to TRBD1. With 3 bases clipped from V and 7 bases from J, the junction kept 11 bases outside the gene matches. CDR3 length equals 15 residues. The germline gives CDR1 SQVTM, CDR2 ANQGSEA. The CDR3 protein is CSVEYDRAKDGELFF. As DNA, the CDR3 is TGCAGCGTTGAGTATGACAGGGCAAAGGACGGGGAGCTGTTTTTT.

This clonotype was seen a handful of times. The chain recombines TRBV5-1 with TRBJ2-7, with 7 nucleotides matching TRBD2. The CDR3 is 15 residues long. Germline CDR1 reads SGHRS; CDR2 reads YFSETQ. V lost 0 bases to trimming and J lost 2 bases; unmatched junction nucleotides: 5. CDR3 loop: CASSLEGRGTYEQYF. The CDR3 bases are TGCGCCAGCAGCTTGGAGGGGCGGGGGACCTACGAGCAGTACTTC.

This clonotype was counted at least ten times. The chain recombines TRBV10-3 with TRBJ2-4, with TRBD2 as a possible D gene (6 bases). The CDR3 runs 17 residues. Trimming pared 3 bases from V and 1 base from J, leaving 16 bases between. CDR1 ENHRY and CDR2 SYGVKD come from the germline V gene. CDR3 in DNA: TGTGCCATCAGTGAACTGGCGCAAGGGAGGGCCAAAAACATTCAGTACTTC. Translation gives CAISELAQGRAKNIQYF.

The table lists this clonotype with many counts. V gene TRBV27 combines with J gene TRBJ2-1; 8 bases map to TRBD1. The V segment lost 5 bases and the J segment 7 bases; nucleotides outside the gene matches: 10. Per the germline V gene, CDR1 is MNHEY and CDR2 is SMNVEV (reference sequence). The CDR3 is made up of 15 amino acids. The CDR3 DNA reads as TGTGCCAGCAGTCCCCTCGGACAGGGTATGAATGAGCAGTTCTTC. Translation gives CASSPLGQGMNEQFF.

The CDR3 reads CASSPQGASLGEAFF. Here the CDR3 DNA reads TGTGCCAGCAGTCCACAGGGGGCCTCATTGGGTGAAGCTTTCTTT. The V gene is TRBV27, the J gene TRBJ1-1; TRBD1 agrees at 9 bases. Germline V gene sequence: CDR1 MNHEY, CDR2 SMNVEV (reference sequence). J lost 7 bases, V lost 5 bases, and 11 bases had no gene match. This CDR3 has 15 amino acids.

This clonotype was recorded many times. This chain's CDR3 is CSAGTGNSNEQFF. The CDR3 DNA is TGCAGTGCTGGGACAGGGAACTCGAATGAGCAGTTCTTC. The J gene is TRBJ2-1, the V gene TRBV20-1, with 9 bases matching TRBD1. V trimming: 5 bases; J trimming: 7 bases; junction bases outside the gene matches: 6. Germline-derived CDR1 and CDR2 are DFQATT and SNEGSKA (reference sequence). The CDR3 extends over 13 amino acids.

In its sample, this clonotype was seen many times. This chain connects TRBV6-1 to TRBJ2-2, with a possible D match to TRBD2 (6 bases). The V end was cut by 5 bases, the J end by 6 bases, with 16 bases between. The V gene's germline CDR1 is MNHNS and CDR2 SASEGT. The length of the CDR3 is 15 residues. The CDR3 DNA reads as TGTGCCAGCAGTCCCACCGCGGGGCTCTCCGGGGAGCTGTTTTTT. Translation gives CASSPTAGLSGELFF.

The J gene is TRBJ2-7, the V gene TRBV5-6; 13 nucleotides align to TRBD2. The length of the CDR3 is 16 residues. Germline V gives CDR1 SGHDT, CDR2 YYEEEE. J lost 3 bases, V lost 3 bases, and 6 bases had no gene match. DNA of the CDR3: TGTGCCAGCAGCTCGTGGACTAGCGGGGGCTTCTACGAGCAGTACTTC. The encoded protein is CASSSWTSGGFYEQYF.

This clonotype has more than one count but fewer than ten. The J gene is TRBJ2-5, the V gene TRBV4-2; 7 bases line up with TRBD2. Germline CDR1 is LGHNA and CDR2 is YNFKEQ. Losses at the gene ends were 5 bases for V and 0 bases for J; bases not matched to a gene: 6. There are 15 residues in the CDR3. The CDR3 DNA reads TGTGCCAGCAGCAAGGGACTATCGTACCAAGAGACCCAGTACTTC. Translating it yields CASSKGLSYQETQYF.